What follows are 32 T cell receptor beta chains derived from one specimen sequenced in a study of blood T cell repertoires in COVID-19. The method was immunoSEQ multiplex PCR; TCRdb's version includes in-frame clones alone and lacks a portion of them. The sample lists approximately 19,000 clones, 81% occurring once. The material sequenced was peripheral blood. The receptors shown here come from a man in his sixties with acute or convalescent COVID-19.

The V and J genes are TRBV7-9 and TRBJ1-4; 10 nucleotides match TRBD1. V gave up 5 bases and J gave up 6 bases; unmatched junction bases: 9. The germline V gene has CDR1 SEHNR and CDR2 FQNEAQ (reference sequence). This CDR3 is built from 16 residues. The CDR3 DNA reads TGTGCCAGCAGCGCAACGACAGGGGGCCGTGATGAAAAACTGTTTTTT. Its protein product is CASSATTGGRDEKLFF. The full variable domain, in which reference TRBV7-9 and TRBJ1-4 provide the parts outside the CDR3, is DTGVSQNPRHKITKRGQNVTFRCDPISEHNRLYWYRQTLGQGPEFLTYFQNEAQLEKSRLLSDRFSAERPKGSFSTLEIQRTEQGDSAMYLCASSATTGGRDEKLFFGSGTQLSVL.

The chain employs TRBV19 and TRBJ2-5; 8 bases align to TRBD1. The V segment lost 4 bases and the J segment 9 bases; nucleotides outside the gene matches: 1. Germline V gene sequence: CDR1 LNHDA, CDR2 SQIVND (reference sequence). The CDR3 runs to 11 residues. CDR3: CASSNRGAQYF. CDR3 in DNA: TGTGCCAGTAGTAACAGGGGGGCCCAGTACTTC. The variable domain in full, with the rest retrieved from reference TRBV19 and TRBJ2-5, is DGGITQSPKYLFRKEGQNVTLSCEQNLNHDAMYWYRQDPGQGLRLIYYSQIVNDFQKGDIAEGYSVSREKKESFPLTVTSAQKNPTAFYLCASSNRGAQYFGPGTRLLVL.

This chain uses TRBV29-1 with TRBJ1-2; possibly TRBD1 for D (6 bases). The CDR3 has 14 amino acids. Trimming removed 3 bases from V and 4 bases from J, with 15 bases in between. CDR1 is SQVTM and CDR2 is ANQGSEA in the germline V gene. CDR3 region: CSVEGGAGTYGYTF. In DNA, the CDR3 is TGCAGCGTTGAGGGGGGGGCAGGGACCTATGGCTACACCTTC.

This clone was seen once. The rearrangement joins TRBV27 to TRBJ2-3; 10 bases are shared with TRBD2. This CDR3 contains 14 residues. CDR1 is MNHEY and CDR2 is SMNVEV in the germline V gene (reference sequence). V dropped 7 bases and J dropped 2; count of bases not matched to a gene: 3. CDR3 protein: CASKLAGFTDTQYF. CDR3 sequence (DNA): TGTGCCAGCAAACTAGCGGGGTTCACAGATACGCAGTATTTT.

The V and J genes are TRBV2 and TRBJ1-2; TRBD1 matches at 8 bases. Germline values: CDR1 SNHLY, CDR2 FYNNEI. V was clipped by 5 bases and J by 3 bases; unmatched bases: 2. This CDR3 spans 13 amino acids. The CDR3 here is CASSSQGDYGYTF. For the CDR3, the DNA is TGTGCCAGCAGTTCACAGGGGGACTATGGCTACACCTTC.

This chain joins TRBV19 and TRBJ1-5, with 8 positions matching TRBD1. The V gene's germline CDR1 is LNHDA and CDR2 SQIVND (reference sequence). This CDR3 contains 14 residues. After removal of 3 bases from V and 7 bases from J, the junction contained 5 bases not matched to a gene. The DNA for the CDR3 is TGTGCCAGTAGTATGACAGGGGATAGGCAGCCCCAGCATTTT. Amino acid sequence: CASSMTGDRQPQHF.

The chain is built from TRBV19 and TRBJ1-5; TRBD1 is a possible D gene (6 bases). CDR1 LNHDA and CDR2 SQIVND come from the germline V gene (reference sequence). The CDR3 sequence is 15 residues long. Trimming took off 2 bases at V and 6 bases at J, with 14 bases between the two ends. The CDR3 here is CASSIFGGPSQPQHF. The DNA for the CDR3 is TGTGCCAGTAGTATATTCGGGGGGCCGAGTCAGCCCCAGCATTTT.

This chain uses TRBV27 with TRBJ1-6; D perhaps matches TRBD1 (6 bases). Germline CDR1 MNHEY, CDR2 SMNVEV (reference sequence). This CDR3 contains 17 residues. V was clipped by 2 bases and J by 0 bases, with 11 bases between them. CDR3 residues: CASSLRGMSSYNSPLHF. CDR3 nucleotide sequence: TGTGCCAGCAGTTTAAGGGGGATGAGCTCCTATAATTCACCCCTCCACTTT.

The V and J genes are TRBV18 and TRBJ1-1; D not resolved. CDR3 size: 13 residues. Deletions cut 9 bases from V and 10 bases from J, with 21 bases between. Germline CDR1 reads KGHSH; CDR2 reads LQKENI. The CDR3 loop is CASSPREGERAFF. The DNA of the CDR3 is TGTGCCAGTTCCCCCCGGGAGGGAGAACGAGCTTTCTTT.

The chain combines TRBV24-1 with TRBJ1-2; D perhaps matches TRBD1 (6 bases). The CDR3 length is 14 residues. Germline CDR1 and CDR2: KGHDR and SFDVKD. V was clipped by 3 bases and J by 8 bases, with 15 bases between them. DNA of the CDR3: TGTGCCACCAGTGATGAGGGGGGGCGCCGGGGCTACACCTTC. Protein: CATSDEGGRRGYTF.

V gene TRBV10-2 combines with J gene TRBJ1-4, with D possibly matching TRBD1 (5 bases). V lost 0 bases and J 8 bases, leaving 10 bases between the germline ends. Per germline, CDR1 WSHSY and CDR2 SAAADI. CDR3 size: 14 residues. Here the CDR3 reads CASSESRGGEKLFF. CDR3 sequence (DNA): TGCGCCAGCAGTGAGTCTAGGGGTGGGGAAAAACTGTTTTTT.

The V gene is TRBV2, the J gene TRBJ1-6; D is uncertain. Germline lookup yields CDR1 SNHLY and CDR2 FYNNEI. V was clipped by 8 bases and J by 6 bases, with 8 bases between them. The CDR3 is 12 amino acids. CDR3 sequence (DNA): TGTGCCAGCGAAACTGTTAATTCACCCCTCCACTTT. Amino acids: CASETVNSPLHF.

The chain combines TRBV7-9 with TRBJ1-3; tentatively, D is TRBD1 (5 bases). Germline V gives CDR1 SEHNR, CDR2 FQNEAQ (reference sequence). The CDR3 has 16 residues. Trimming took off 5 bases at V and 2 bases at J, with 16 bases between the two ends. CDR3 bases: TGTGCCAGCAGCCCCCGGACGGGGGGGACTGGAAACACCATATATTTT. Translated, it gives CASSPRTGGTGNTIYF.

The rearrangement uses TRBV12-5 and TRBJ1-2; 9 bases are a match to TRBD1. V shed 2 bases, J shed 2 bases, and the junction held 3 bases outside the gene matches. Germline CDR1 and CDR2: LGHNT and FRNRAP. CDR3 length: 15 residues. The DNA for the CDR3 is TGTGCTAGTGGTTTGACCGACAGGGGGAACTATGGCTACACCTTC. This translates into CASGLTDRGNYGYTF.

The chain has TRBV30 and TRBJ2-6; 8 positions agree with TRBD1. In germline, CDR1 is GTSNPN, CDR2 SVGIG (reference sequence). This CDR3 spans 17 amino acids. Trimming removed 5 bases from V and 1 base from J; junction bases left unmatched: 10. In nucleotides, the CDR3 is TGTGCCTGGGAGGGCCAGGGGGCTCTTTCTGGGGCCAACGTCCTGACTTTC. It specifies CAWEGQGALSGANVLTF.

This clone showed up just once. In DNA form, the CDR3 reads TGTGCCAGCAGCCCGAAATTGTCCCTAAACACTGAAGCTTTCTTT. It encodes CASSPKLSLNTEAFF. The V and J genes are TRBV11-2 and TRBJ1-1, with D unresolved. V was clipped by 5 bases and J by 2 bases, with 15 bases between them. Germline V CDR1 and CDR2: SGHAT, FQNNGV. The CDR3 length is 15 residues.

Here the CDR3 DNA reads TGTGCCAGCTCACCTGCGGGACTAGCGGGCGATGAGCAGTTCTTC. This encodes CASSPAGLAGDEQFF. This chain links TRBV18 with TRBJ2-1; TRBD2 aligns across 12 bases. The V and J ends lost 3 bases and 8 bases, in that order; junction bases with no gene match: 5. Per the germline V gene, CDR1 is KGHSH and CDR2 is LQKENI. CDR3 length: 15 residues.

The chain joins TRBV6-6 to TRBJ2-5, with a tentative D call TRBD1 (5 bases). The CDR3 is made up of 13 amino acids. Germline V gene data show CDR1 as MNHNY and CDR2 as SVGAGI (reference sequence). V was trimmed by 8 bases and J by 4 bases, leaving 14 bases between them. As DNA, the CDR3 is TGTGCCAGCCGTTTAGGGGCCGGAGAGACCCAGTACTTC. This sequence encodes CASRLGAGETQYF.

The rearrangement links TRBV7-2 to TRBJ1-1, with D hard to call. The germline CDR1 and CDR2 sequences are SGHTA and FQGNSA. The CDR3 is made up of 16 amino acids. Trimming removed 4 bases from V and 2 bases from J, with 17 bases in between. The CDR3, as DNA: TGTGCCAGCAGCTCCCTTGAGGGAGCAGTAAACACTGAAGCTTTCTTT. It specifies CASSSLEGAVNTEAFF.

This rearrangement joins TRBV7-3 to TRBJ2-1; no clear D. Germline lookup yields CDR1 SGHTA and CDR2 FQGTGA. With 2 bases removed from V and 8 bases from J, the gap between germline ends came to 7 bases. This CDR3 comprises 12 residues. CDR3 bases: TGTGCCAGCAGCTTATTATCCGATGAGCAGTTCTTC. It encodes CASSLLSDEQFF.

The CDR3 reads CASTITGNAGETQYF. CDR3 in DNA: TGCGCCAGCACCATAACAGGGAACGCCGGCGAGACCCAGTACTTC. The chain has TRBV5-1 and TRBJ2-5; D might be TRBD1 (6 bases). This CDR3 is 15 amino acids long. The V end lost 6 bases, the J end lost 5 bases, and 20 bases lay between the germline ends. In germline, CDR1 is SGHRS, CDR2 YFSETQ.

This clone occurred once. The chain has TRBV5-8 and TRBJ2-5; weak D call: TRBD2 (6 bases). Germline CDR1 is SGHTS and CDR2 is YDEGEE. The V end lost 3 bases, the J end lost 7 bases, and 22 bases lay between the germline ends. This CDR3 is 16 amino acids long. DNA of the CDR3: TGTGCCAGCAGCTCCCGGGACGGGGGATTCCGCGCGACCCAGTACTTC. Translation gives CASSSRDGGFRATQYF.

The CDR3 DNA is TGTGCCAGCAGCTTACAGGGGGCCTCCACCGGGGAGCTGTTTTTT. Its protein is CASSLQGASTGELFF. The chain has TRBV7-8 and TRBJ2-2, with 8 bases lining up with TRBD1. CDR3 length: 15 amino acids. V was clipped by 2 bases and J by 4 bases; unmatched bases: 3. Germline CDR1 and CDR2: SGHVS and FQNEAQ.

This clone was observed a single time. The V gene is TRBV7-9, the J gene TRBJ1-4; D not certain. The CDR3 covers 14 residues. Germline CDR1 reads SEHNR; CDR2 reads FQNEAQ (reference sequence). V shed 5 bases and J shed 0 bases, with 7 bases lying between them. The CDR3 loop is CASSPGATNEKLFF. As DNA, the CDR3 is TGTGCCAGCAGCCCCGGGGCAACTAATGAAAAACTGTTTTTT.

Only one count was recorded for this clone. The CDR3, as DNA: TGTGCCATCAGTCCATTAGGGGGGGAGAATGAAAAACTGTTTTTT. Translating it yields CAISPLGGENEKLFF. The gene calls are TRBV10-3 and TRBJ1-4; tentatively, D is TRBD1 (6 bases). V shed 5 bases and J shed 5 bases, with 15 bases lying between them. Germline loops: CDR1 ENHRY, CDR2 SYGVKD. The CDR3 contains 15 residues.

The V call is TRBV29-1, the J call TRBJ1-2; 9 bases align to TRBD1. Germline V CDR1 and CDR2: SQVTM, ANQGSEA. The CDR3 loop spans 16 amino acids. V gave up 5 bases and J gave up 4 bases; unmatched junction bases: 14. CDR3 DNA: TGCAGCGTTAAATACGTGGGGGGACAGGGAGGCTATGGCTACACCTTC. It translates to CSVKYVGGQGGYGYTF.

This chain joins TRBV5-1 and TRBJ2-5, with no clear D. The germline V gene encodes CDR1 SGHRS and CDR2 YFSETQ. This CDR3 comprises 13 residues. The ends were cut back, 6 bases at V and 5 bases at J, with 14 bases in the middle. Here the CDR3 DNA reads TGCGCCAGCACCTCGGGTGCAAAGGAGACCCAGTACTTC. The encoded protein is CASTSGAKETQYF.

The chain has TRBV7-3 and TRBJ2-5; possible D gene TRBD2, 6 bases. This CDR3 region has 13 residues. V was shortened by 5 bases and J by 4 bases, with 11 bases between the two germline ends. Germline CDR1 reads SGHTA; CDR2 reads FQGTGA. The CDR3 DNA reads as TGTGCCAGCAGCCTGAACGGGGGAGAGACCCAGTACTTC. This gives the protein CASSLNGGETQYF.

The chain uses TRBV30 and TRBJ1-1, with TRBD1 as a possible D gene (6 bases). CDR1 and CDR2 (germline): GTSNPN, SVGIG (reference sequence). The CDR3 extends over 14 amino acids. Trimming pared 1 base from V and 1 base from J, leaving 10 bases between. CDR3 nucleotides: TGTGCCTGGAGTGAAAAGGGACAGAACACTGAAGCTTTCTTT. It specifies CAWSEKGQNTEAFF.

This clone is deemed large. The rearrangement uses TRBV28 and TRBJ2-7; TRBD2 agrees at 11 bases. The germline V gene has CDR1 MDHEN and CDR2 SYDVKM. V lost 4 bases, J lost 0 bases, and 14 bases stayed unmatched. CDR3 size: 19 residues. The CDR3 DNA reads TGTGCCAGCAGTTCCCCTGAGGGACTAGCGGTAACAAGCTCCTACGAGCAGTACTTC. Amino acid sequence: CASSSPEGLAVTSSYEQYF.

The rearrangement joins TRBV7-9 to TRBJ1-2; D call uncertain. Trimming left V 1 base short and J 8 bases short, with 11 bases between. Germline V gene lookup returns CDR1 SEHNR and CDR2 FQNEAQ (reference sequence). The CDR3 is 13 residues long. CDR3 sequence (DNA): TGTGCCAGCAGCTTAGAAATGGGCCGCGGCTACACCTTC. Its protein is CASSLEMGRGYTF.

The rearrangement joins TRBV2 to TRBJ2-2; the D gene is possibly TRBD1 (7 bases). Per germline, CDR1 SNHLY and CDR2 FYNNEI. Deletions cut 6 bases from V and 0 bases from J, with 11 bases between. This CDR3 has 15 residues. CDR3 DNA: TGTGCCAGCAGGGCGGGACAGTCGAACACCGGGGAGCTGTTTTTT. Its translation is CASRAGQSNTGELFF.